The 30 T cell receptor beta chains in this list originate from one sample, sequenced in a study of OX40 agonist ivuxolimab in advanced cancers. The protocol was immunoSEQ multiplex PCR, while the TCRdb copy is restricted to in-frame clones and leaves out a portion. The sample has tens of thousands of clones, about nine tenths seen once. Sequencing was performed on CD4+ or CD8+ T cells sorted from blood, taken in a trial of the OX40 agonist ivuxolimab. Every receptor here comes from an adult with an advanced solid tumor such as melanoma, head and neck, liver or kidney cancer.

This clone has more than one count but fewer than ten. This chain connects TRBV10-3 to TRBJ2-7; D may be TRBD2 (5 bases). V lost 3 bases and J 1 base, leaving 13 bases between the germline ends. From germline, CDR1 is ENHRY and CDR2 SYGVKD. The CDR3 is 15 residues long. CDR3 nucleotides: TGTGCCATCAGTGACCCGGGGAAACAGTCCTACGAGCAGTACTTC. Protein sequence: CAISDPGKQSYEQYF.

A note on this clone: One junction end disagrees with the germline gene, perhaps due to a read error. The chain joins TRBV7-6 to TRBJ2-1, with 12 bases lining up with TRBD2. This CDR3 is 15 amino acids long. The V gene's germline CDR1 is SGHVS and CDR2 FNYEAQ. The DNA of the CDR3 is TGTGCCAGCAGCCTAGCGGGAGGGCCCTCGAATGAGCAGTTCTTC. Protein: CASSLAGGPSNEQFF.

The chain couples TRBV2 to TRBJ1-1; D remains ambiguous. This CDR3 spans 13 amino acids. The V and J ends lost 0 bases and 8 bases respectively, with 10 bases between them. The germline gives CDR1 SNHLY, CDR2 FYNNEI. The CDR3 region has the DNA TGTGCCAGCAGTGAAGCGCTTCCCGAGGAAGCTTTCTTT. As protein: CASSEALPEEAFF.

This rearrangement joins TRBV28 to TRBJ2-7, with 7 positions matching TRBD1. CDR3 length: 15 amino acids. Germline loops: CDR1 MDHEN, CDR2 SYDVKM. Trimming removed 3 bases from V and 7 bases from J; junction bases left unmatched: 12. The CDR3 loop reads CASSFGKGASIEQYF. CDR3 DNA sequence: TGTGCCAGCAGTTTTGGGAAGGGGGCAAGTATTGAGCAGTACTTC.

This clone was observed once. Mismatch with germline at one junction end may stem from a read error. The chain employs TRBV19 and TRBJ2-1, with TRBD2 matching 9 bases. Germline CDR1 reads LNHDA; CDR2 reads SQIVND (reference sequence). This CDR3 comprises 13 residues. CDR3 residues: CATRGLAYHEQFF. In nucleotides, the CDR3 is TGTGCCACCAGGGGACTAGCCTACCATGAGCAGTTCTTC.

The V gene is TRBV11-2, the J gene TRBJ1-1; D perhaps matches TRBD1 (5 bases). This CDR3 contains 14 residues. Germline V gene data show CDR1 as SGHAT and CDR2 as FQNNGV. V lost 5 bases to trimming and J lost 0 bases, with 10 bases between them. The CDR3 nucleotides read TGTGCCAGCAGCGCGCGGGGGGTGAACACTGAAGCTTTCTTT. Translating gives CASSARGVNTEAFF.

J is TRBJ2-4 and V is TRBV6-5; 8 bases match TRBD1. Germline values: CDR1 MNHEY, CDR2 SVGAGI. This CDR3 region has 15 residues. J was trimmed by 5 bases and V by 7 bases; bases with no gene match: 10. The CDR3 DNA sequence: TGTGCCAGCACCCACGGACAGGGCAGCCAAAACATTCAGTACTTC. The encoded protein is CASTHGQGSQNIQYF.

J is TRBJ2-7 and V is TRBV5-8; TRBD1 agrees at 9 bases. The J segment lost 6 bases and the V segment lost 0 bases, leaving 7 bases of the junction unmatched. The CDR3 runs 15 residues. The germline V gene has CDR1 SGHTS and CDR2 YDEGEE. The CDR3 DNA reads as TGTGCCAGCAGCTTGGTGGGGGGACAGGGAGGCGAGCAGTACTTC. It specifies CASSLVGGQGGEQYF.

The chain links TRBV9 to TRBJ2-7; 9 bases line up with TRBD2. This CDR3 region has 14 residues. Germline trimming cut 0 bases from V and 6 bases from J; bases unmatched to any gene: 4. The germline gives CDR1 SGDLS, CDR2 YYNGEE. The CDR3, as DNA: TGTGCCAGCAGCGTAGAGGTAGCGGGAGTCGAGCAGTACTTC. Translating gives CASSVEVAGVEQYF.

CDR3 loop: CASSPDRGPEQFF. The CDR3 nucleotides read TGTGCCAGCAGCCCGGACAGGGGCCCTGAGCAGTTCTTC. This chain connects TRBV6-5 to TRBJ2-1, with 9 bases aligning to TRBD1. The CDR3 extends over 13 amino acids. Germline-derived CDR1 and CDR2 are MNHEY and SVGAGI. V trimming: 6 bases; J trimming: 9 bases; junction bases outside the gene matches: 6.

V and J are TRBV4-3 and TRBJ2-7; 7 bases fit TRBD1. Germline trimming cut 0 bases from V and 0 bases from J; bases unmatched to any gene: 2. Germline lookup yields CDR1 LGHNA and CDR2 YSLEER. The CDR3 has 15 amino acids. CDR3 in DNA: TGCGCCAGCAGCCAAGAGACAGGGAGCTCCTACGAGCAGTACTTC. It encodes CASSQETGSSYEQYF.

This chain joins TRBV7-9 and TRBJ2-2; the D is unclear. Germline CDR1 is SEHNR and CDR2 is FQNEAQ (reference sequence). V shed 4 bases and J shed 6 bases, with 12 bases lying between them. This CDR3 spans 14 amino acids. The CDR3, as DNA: TGTGCCAGCAGCTCCTCACCCATGGCCGGGGAGCTGTTTTTT. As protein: CASSSSPMAGELFF.

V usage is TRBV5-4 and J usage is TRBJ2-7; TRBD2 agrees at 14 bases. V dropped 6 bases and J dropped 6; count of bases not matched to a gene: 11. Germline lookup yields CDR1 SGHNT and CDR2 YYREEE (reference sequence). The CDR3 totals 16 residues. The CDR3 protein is CASTPLGTSGSSEQYF. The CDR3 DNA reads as TGTGCCAGCACCCCCCTCGGGACTAGCGGGAGCAGCGAGCAGTACTTC.

The CDR3: CASSFLHLYEQYF. CDR3 sequence (DNA): TGTGCCAGCAGTTTCCTACACCTCTACGAGCAGTACTTC. The genes are TRBV27 and TRBJ2-7; D is unresolved. In germline, CDR1 is MNHEY, CDR2 SMNVEV (reference sequence). The V end was cut by 3 bases, the J end by 3 bases, with 9 bases between. This CDR3 region has 13 residues.

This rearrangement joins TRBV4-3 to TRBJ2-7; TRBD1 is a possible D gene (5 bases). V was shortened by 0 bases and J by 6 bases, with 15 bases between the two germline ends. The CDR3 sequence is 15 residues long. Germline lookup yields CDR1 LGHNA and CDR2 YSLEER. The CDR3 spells CASSQDPRAGREQYF. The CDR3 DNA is TGCGCCAGCAGCCAAGATCCCAGGGCCGGACGCGAGCAGTACTTC.

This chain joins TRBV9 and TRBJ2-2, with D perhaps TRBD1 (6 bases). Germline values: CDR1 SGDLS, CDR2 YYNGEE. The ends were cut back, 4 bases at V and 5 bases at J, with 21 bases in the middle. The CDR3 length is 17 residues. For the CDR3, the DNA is TGTGCCAGCAGCATTCCCCGGGGTGGGACAAAAACCGGGGAGCTGTTTTTT. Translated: CASSIPRGGTKTGELFF.

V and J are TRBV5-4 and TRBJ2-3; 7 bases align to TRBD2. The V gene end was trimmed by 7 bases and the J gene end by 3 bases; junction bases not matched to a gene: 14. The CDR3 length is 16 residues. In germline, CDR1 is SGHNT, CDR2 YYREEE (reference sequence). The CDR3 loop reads CASSSNPGGPTDTQYF. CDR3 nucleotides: TGTGCCAGCTCTTCAAATCCGGGAGGCCCTACAGATACGCAGTATTTT.

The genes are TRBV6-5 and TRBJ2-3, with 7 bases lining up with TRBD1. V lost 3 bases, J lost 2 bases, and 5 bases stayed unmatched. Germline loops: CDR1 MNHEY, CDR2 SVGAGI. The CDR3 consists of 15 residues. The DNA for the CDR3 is TGTGCCAGCAGTTATACGGGACAGTTCACAGATACGCAGTATTTT. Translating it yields CASSYTGQFTDTQYF.

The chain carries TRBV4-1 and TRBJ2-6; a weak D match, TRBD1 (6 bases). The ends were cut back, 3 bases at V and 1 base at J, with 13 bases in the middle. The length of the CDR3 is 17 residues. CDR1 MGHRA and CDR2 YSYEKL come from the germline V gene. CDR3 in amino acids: CASSHSQGSSGANVLTF. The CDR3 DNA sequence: TGCGCCAGCAGCCACTCTCAGGGGTCATCTGGGGCCAACGTCCTGACTTTC.

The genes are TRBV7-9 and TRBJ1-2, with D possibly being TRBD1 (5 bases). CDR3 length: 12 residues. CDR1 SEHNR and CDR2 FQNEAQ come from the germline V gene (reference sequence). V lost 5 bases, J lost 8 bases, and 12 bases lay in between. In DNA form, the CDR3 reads TGTGCCAGCAGCAACAGGTCTTGGGGCTACACCTTC. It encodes CASSNRSWGYTF.

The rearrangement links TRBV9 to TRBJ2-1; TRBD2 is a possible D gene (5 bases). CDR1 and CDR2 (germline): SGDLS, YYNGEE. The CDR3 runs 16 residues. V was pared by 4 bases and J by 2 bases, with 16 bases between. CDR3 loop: CASSPPIGKTYNEQFF. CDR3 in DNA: TGTGCCAGCAGCCCCCCAATCGGGAAAACCTACAATGAGCAGTTCTTC.

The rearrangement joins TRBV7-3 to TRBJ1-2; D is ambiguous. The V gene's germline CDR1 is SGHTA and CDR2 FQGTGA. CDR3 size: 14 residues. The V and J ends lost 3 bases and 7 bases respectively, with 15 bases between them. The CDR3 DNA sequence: TGTGCCAGCAGCTTGGGCGGGAGTGGTCCTGGCTACACCTTC. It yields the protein CASSLGGSGPGYTF.

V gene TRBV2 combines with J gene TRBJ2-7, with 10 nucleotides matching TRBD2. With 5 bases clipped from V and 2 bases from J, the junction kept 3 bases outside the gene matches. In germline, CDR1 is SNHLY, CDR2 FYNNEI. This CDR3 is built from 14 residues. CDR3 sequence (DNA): TGTGCCAGCAGTTACACTAGCGGGGCCTACGAGCAGTACTTC. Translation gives CASSYTSGAYEQYF.

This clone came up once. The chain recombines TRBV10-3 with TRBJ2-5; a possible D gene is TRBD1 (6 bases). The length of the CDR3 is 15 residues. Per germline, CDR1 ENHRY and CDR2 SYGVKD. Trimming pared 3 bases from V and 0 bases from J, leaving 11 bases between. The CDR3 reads CAISEPGAYQETQYF. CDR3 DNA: TGTGCCATCAGTGAACCAGGGGCGTACCAAGAGACCCAGTACTTC.

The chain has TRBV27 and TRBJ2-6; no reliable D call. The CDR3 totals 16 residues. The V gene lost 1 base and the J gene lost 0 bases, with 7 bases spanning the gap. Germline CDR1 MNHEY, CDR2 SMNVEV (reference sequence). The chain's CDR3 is CASSLLLGSGANVLTF. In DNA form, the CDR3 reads TGTGCCAGCAGTTTATTACTGGGCTCTGGGGCCAACGTCCTGACTTTC. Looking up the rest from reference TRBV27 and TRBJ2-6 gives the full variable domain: EAQVTQNPRYLITVTGKKLTVTCSQNMNHEYMSWYRQDPGLGLRQIYYSMNVEVTDKGDVPEGYKVSRKEKRNFPLILESPSPNQTSLYFCASSLLLGSGANVLTFGAGSRLTVL.

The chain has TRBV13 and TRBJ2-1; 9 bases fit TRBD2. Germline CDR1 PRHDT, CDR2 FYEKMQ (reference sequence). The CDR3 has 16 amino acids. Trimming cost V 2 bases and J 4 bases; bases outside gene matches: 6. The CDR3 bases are TGTGCCAGCAGCTTATTGGCGGGAGGGGGATACAATGAGCAGTTCTTC. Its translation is CASSLLAGGGYNEQFF.

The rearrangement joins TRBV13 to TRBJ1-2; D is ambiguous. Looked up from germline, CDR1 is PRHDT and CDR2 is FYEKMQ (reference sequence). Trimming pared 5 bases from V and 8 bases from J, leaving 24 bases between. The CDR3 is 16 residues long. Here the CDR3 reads CASSRTEYYSTIGYTF. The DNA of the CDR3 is TGTGCCAGCAGCCGGACGGAATACTACAGCACTATCGGCTACACCTTC. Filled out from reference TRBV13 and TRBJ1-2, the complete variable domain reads AAGVIQSPRHLIKEKRETATLKCYPIPRHDTVYWYQQGPGQDPQFLISFYEKMQSDKGSIPDRFSAQQFSDYHSELNMSSLELGDSALYFCASSRTEYYSTIGYTFGSGTRLTVV.

In DNA form, the CDR3 reads TGTGCCAGCAGCTTGGGCGTTCTCACCACGAACACTGAAGCTTTCTTT. The encoded protein is CASSLGVLTTNTEAFF. J is TRBJ1-1 and V is TRBV16; D not certain. Germline V gives CDR1 KGHSY, CDR2 FQNENV. The V and J ends lost 5 bases and 1 base respectively, with 17 bases between them. There are 16 residues in the CDR3.

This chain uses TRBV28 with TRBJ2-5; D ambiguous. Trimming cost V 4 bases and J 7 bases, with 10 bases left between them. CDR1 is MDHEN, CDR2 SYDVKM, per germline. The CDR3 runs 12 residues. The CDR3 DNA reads TGTGCCAGCAGTTCCCGACCCCGGACCCAGTACTTC. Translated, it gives CASSSRPRTQYF.

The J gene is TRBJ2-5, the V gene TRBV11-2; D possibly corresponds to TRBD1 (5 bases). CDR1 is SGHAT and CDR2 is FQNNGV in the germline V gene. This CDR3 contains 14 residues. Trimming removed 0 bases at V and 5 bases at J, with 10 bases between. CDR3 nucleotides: TGTGCCAGCAGCTTAGAGACAGCCAGTGAGACCCAGTACTTC. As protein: CASSLETASETQYF.